This T cell receptor beta chain is drawn from a study of T cells in Graves' hyperthyroidism and ophthalmopathy. On the study more broadly: The blood sample was taken at first diagnosis, before treatment began.

There are many counts of this clonotype. Its antigen remains unknown. General study results and limits: With a median lead of about 6.9 months before onset, the model predicted ophthalmopathy.

The germline V and J ends were trimmed by 6 bases and 8 bases, with 14 bases remaining between them. There are 13 residues in the CDR3. From germline, CDR1 is MNHNS and CDR2 SASEGT. Each diagnosis drew on symptoms, thyroxine, TRAb, thyroid ultrasound and orbital computed tomography findings. Cells are PBMCs isolated from about 10 ml of fresh blood. Amplification targeted TCR beta CDR3 regions from RNA transcripts. TCR CDR3 regions were first amplified by RT-PCR with HTBI primers. TCRdb reprocessed the multiplex PCR reads via MiXCR and lists one record per CDR3 protein. The data contain around 600,000 distinct CDR3 sequences, about 14% of them singletons.

The chain uses TRBV6-1 and TRBJ2-1, with D uncertain. Sequenced input: blood. This receptor was obtained from a woman between 50 and 59 years old with Graves' ophthalmopathy. Here the CDR3 reads CASSDRGGDEQFF. The CDR3 DNA follows: TGTGCCAGCAGCGACCGAGGCGGAGATGAGCAGTTCTTC.